This entry describes one T cell receptor (beta chain). What it binds is not known. The CDR3 end lies 3 residues beyond the end of the read and is filled in from the germline J gene. Donors gave roughly 5 to 8.5 ml heparinized peripheral whole blood. The sample originates from a study of T cell clonality in common variable immunodeficiency. Findings and limits, study-wide: Reportedly, TCR beta sequences from common variable immunodeficiency showed fewer deletions and N-nucleotide insertions.

V lost 0 bases and J 8 bases, leaving 11 bases between the germline ends. CDR1 is KGHSH and CDR2 is LQKENI in the germline V gene. The CDR3 runs to 14 residues. Assay: immunoSEQ multiplex PCR; the TCRdb copy retains only in-frame clones and omits some. The sample has about 28,000 clones, none seen only once. This sequence was found in a human donor with common variable immunodeficiency. The sample comprised peripheral blood mononuclear cells. The chain links TRBV18 to TRBJ2-4, with D maybe TRBD2 (5 bases). The covered CDR3 bases are TGTGCCAGCTCACCACCCGGGTTGCGGGACATT. Its translation is CASSPPGLRDI. The whole CDR3 sequence is CASSPPGLRDIQYF.